This T cell receptor beta chain was retrieved from a study of blood T cell repertoires in COVID-19. Background on the study: There were acute and convalescent COVID-19 samples, and they came from the United States, Italy and Spain. PBMCs, B-cell-depleted T cells, or T cells provided the cDNA or gDNA that made up the material.

In the authors' workflow: The assay estimated nucleated cells by amplifying reference gene primers. Some clones are missing from TCRdb's copy, which holds only in-frame ones; the method was immunoSEQ multiplex PCR. V, J and clone size are taken as reported in that table, and D and trimming were inferred from the DNA itself. The table has about 140,000 clones, almost 90% seen once. With V trimmed by 2 bases and J by 1 base, 2 bases remained unmatched. Germline V gene sequence: CDR1 MNHNS, CDR2 SASEGT. The CDR3 spans 15 residues. The sample comprised peripheral blood. This sequence was found in a woman aged 60-70 years with acute or convalescent COVID-19. V is TRBV6-1 and J is TRBJ1-2; TRBD1 aligns across 9 bases. CDR3 coding DNA: TGTGCCAGCAGTGAATCGACAGGGGGTAACTATGGCTACACCTTC. Amino acid sequence: CASSESTGGNYGYTF.